A selection of T cell receptor beta chains follows, all from one sample in a study of cytomegalovirus exposure and HLA in healthy donors. Sequencing was performed with immunoSEQ multiplex PCR; in TCRdb, only in-frame clones are kept and a portion is missing. The sample carries about 140,000 clones, 80% to 90% recorded once. Sequencing used PBMCs. The source is a young man in good health and CMV-seronegative. The CDR3 runs from the conserved cysteine through the conserved F or W. The D gene is left open where the match is weak. Some rows have no size entry. The others give once, few or many, or a class for an expanded clone.

v_call: TRBV2; j_call: TRBJ2-5; clone_size: NA; d_call: TRBD1; cdr3_nt: TGTGCCACCCAAAGGGGACAGCAAGAGACCCAGTACTTC; cdr3_aa: CATQRGQQETQYF
v_call: TRBV11-2; j_call: TRBJ2-1; clone_size: NA; d_call: NA; cdr3_nt: TGTGCCAGCAGCTCCGCGACCAGGAACAATGAGCAGTTCTTC; cdr3_aa: CASSSATRNNEQFF
v_call: TRBV12-5; j_call: TRBJ1-2; clone_size: NA; d_call: TRBD1; cdr3_nt: TGTGCTAGTGGCCCATCCGGGACAGGGGACACCGAGGGAACGCACGGCTACACCTTC; cdr3_aa: CASGPSGTGDTEGTHGYTF
v_call: TRBV7-8; j_call: TRBJ1-1; clone_size: NA; d_call: TRBD1; cdr3_nt: TGTGCCAGCAGCCCCCGGGACAGGGGCCGAAACACTGAAGCTTTCTTT; cdr3_aa: CASSPRDRGRNTEAFF
v_call: TRBV7-2; j_call: TRBJ2-7; clone_size: NA; d_call: TRBD1; cdr3_nt: TGTGCCAGCAGCTTGGACAGGGGAGCCTACGAGCAGTACTTC; cdr3_aa: CASSLDRGAYEQYF
v_call: TRBV29-1; j_call: TRBJ2-5; clone_size: NA; d_call: TRBD1; cdr3_nt: TGCAGCGGCGCACAGGGGTTGGAGACCCAGTACTTC; cdr3_aa: CSGAQGLETQYF
v_call: TRBV19; j_call: TRBJ1-2; clone_size: NA; d_call: TRBD1; cdr3_nt: TGTGCCAGTACCGGACAGGGCCCGGTGAATTCCGGCTACACCTTC; cdr3_aa: CASTGQGPVNSGYTF
v_call: TRBV19; j_call: TRBJ2-7; clone_size: NA; d_call: NA; cdr3_nt: TGTGCCAGTAGACCCAGCCTCCCACGGGGAAGCCTCTACGAGCAGTACTTC; cdr3_aa: CASRPSLPRGSLYEQYF
v_call: TRBV6-5; j_call: TRBJ1-6; clone_size: NA; d_call: TRBD1; cdr3_nt: TGTGCCAGCAGTTATGGTCTCCAGGGGGGATCACCCCTCCACTTT; cdr3_aa: CASSYGLQGGSPLHF
v_call: TRBV2; j_call: TRBJ1-5; clone_size: NA; d_call: NA; cdr3_nt: TGTGCCAGCCGTTATAACCCAGGGGCCTATAGCAATCAGCCCCAGCATTTT; cdr3_aa: CASRYNPGAYSNQPQHF
v_call: TRBV27; j_call: TRBJ2-7; clone_size: NA; d_call: NA; cdr3_nt: TGTGCCAGCAGTTTATCACCGGGATCAGCTTACGAGCAGTACTTC; cdr3_aa: CASSLSPGSAYEQYF
v_call: TRBV7-6; j_call: TRBJ2-1; clone_size: NA; d_call: TRBD2; cdr3_nt: TGTGCCAGCAGCTTAACATCGGAGCGGGGGGCCGGAAGTGAGCAGTTCTTC; cdr3_aa: CASSLTSERGAGSEQFF
v_call: TRBV6-5; j_call: TRBJ2-5; clone_size: NA; d_call: TRBD2; cdr3_nt: TGTGCCAGCAGCAGGACTAGCGGATTTCAAGAGACCCAGTACTTC; cdr3_aa: CASSRTSGFQETQYF
v_call: TRBV2; j_call: TRBJ2-3; clone_size: NA; d_call: NA; cdr3_nt: TGTGCCACGGAACTATCTAGCACAGATACGCAGTATTTT; cdr3_aa: CATELSSTDTQYF
v_call: TRBV4-2; j_call: TRBJ1-1; clone_size: NA; d_call: NA; cdr3_nt: TGTGCCAGCAGCCAAGAGGGCAGAATGAACACTGAAGCTTTCTTT; cdr3_aa: CASSQEGRMNTEAFF
v_call: TRBV18; j_call: TRBJ2-1; clone_size: NA; d_call: TRBD2; cdr3_nt: TGTGCCAGCTCACCGGGGGGACTAGCGTATGAGCAGTTCTTC; cdr3_aa: CASSPGGLAYEQFF
v_call: TRBV19; j_call: TRBJ2-5; clone_size: NA; d_call: TRBD2; cdr3_nt: TGTGCCAGTAGTATACGACTAGCGGGAACTCTTGCCCAGTACTTC; cdr3_aa: CASSIRLAGTLAQYF
v_call: TRBV30; j_call: TRBJ1-2; clone_size: NA; d_call: NA; cdr3_nt: TGTGCCTGGAGAGGGGAGGGCCAGGGTGGCTACACCTTC; cdr3_aa: CAWRGEGQGGYTF
v_call: TRBV12-2; j_call: TRBJ1-5; clone_size: NA; d_call: NA; cdr3_nt: TGTGCAAGTCGCTTGCATGGTTTGACTGATCAGCCCCAGCATTTT; cdr3_aa: CASRLHGLTDQPQHF
v_call: TRBV12-5; j_call: TRBJ2-7; clone_size: NA; d_call: TRBD2; cdr3_nt: TGTGCTAGTGGCCCCCGCGGGACTAGCGCGGGCGAGCAGTACTTC; cdr3_aa: CASGPRGTSAGEQYF
v_call: TRBV4-1; j_call: TRBJ1-1; clone_size: NA; d_call: NA; cdr3_nt: TGCGCCAGCAGCCAAGGGAGACAGACGAACACTGAAGCTTTCTTT; cdr3_aa: CASSQGRQTNTEAFF
v_call: TRBV20-1; j_call: TRBJ2-3; clone_size: NA; d_call: TRBD2; cdr3_nt: TGCAGTGCTAGAGCGGGGGGAACGCAGTATTTT; cdr3_aa: CSARAGGTQYF
v_call: TRBV19; j_call: TRBJ2-7; clone_size: NA; d_call: TRBD1; cdr3_nt: TGTGCCAGTAGTACCGGGACAGGAGCCTACGAGCAGTACTTC; cdr3_aa: CASSTGTGAYEQYF
v_call: TRBV25-1; j_call: TRBJ2-1; clone_size: NA; d_call: NA; cdr3_nt: TGTGCCAGCAGTGAATTCGGTCCCCCGGGAACCCACAATGAGCAGTTCTTC; cdr3_aa: CASSEFGPPGTHNEQFF
v_call: TRBV9; j_call: TRBJ2-3; clone_size: NA; d_call: TRBD2; cdr3_nt: TGTGCCAGCAGCGGGGGACTAGCGGCCAGCACAGATACGCAGTATTTT; cdr3_aa: CASSGGLAASTDTQYF
v_call: TRBV4-2; j_call: TRBJ2-7; clone_size: few; d_call: NA; cdr3_nt: TGTGCCAGCAGCCAAGACCTTGGGGCAGGGTCAGGCGAGCAGTACTTC; cdr3_aa: CASSQDLGAGSGEQYF
v_call: TRBV13; j_call: TRBJ1-1; clone_size: NA; d_call: NA; cdr3_nt: TGTGCCAGCAGCCGCCAGGGGATCACTGAAGCTTTCTTT; cdr3_aa: CASSRQGITEAFF
v_call: TRBV6-5; j_call: TRBJ2-7; clone_size: NA; d_call: NA; cdr3_nt: TGTGCCAGCAGTTACTCGAGGCTGGTGGGAGCATACGAGCAGTACTTC; cdr3_aa: CASSYSRLVGAYEQYF
v_call: TRBV23-1; j_call: TRBJ2-7; clone_size: NA; d_call: TRBD1; cdr3_nt: TGCGCCAGCCCGGGACAGGGAATTTACTACGAGCAGTACTTC; cdr3_aa: CASPGQGIYYEQYF
v_call: TRBV30; j_call: TRBJ2-3; clone_size: NA; d_call: NA; cdr3_nt: TGTGCCTGGAGAGACCCATTACACAGGGCAGATACGCAGTATTTT; cdr3_aa: CAWRDPLHRADTQYF
v_call: TRBV7-9; j_call: TRBJ1-6; clone_size: NA; d_call: NA; cdr3_nt: TGTGCCAGCAGCTTGGTGGGGAGCTATAATTCACCCCTCCACTTT; cdr3_aa: CASSLVGSYNSPLHF
v_call: TRBV7-2; j_call: TRBJ2-1; clone_size: NA; d_call: NA; cdr3_nt: TGTGCCACCCATCCTCAGGCCAGCTCCTACAATGAGCAGTTCTTC; cdr3_aa: CATHPQASSYNEQFF